The 20 T cell receptor beta chains reported below all come from one sample, sequenced in a study of Ad26.COV2.S vaccination and SARS-CoV-2 variants. The treatment was: roughly 19 received Ad26.COV2.S at low or high dose, single or two shots; 5 received placebo; per-sample allocation not given. Material that was analyzed had been drawn on day 63 after the first vaccine or placebo injection. Measured with immunoSEQ multiplex PCR; TCRdb has only the in-frame clones, and not every one. The sample holds 350,000 to 500,000 clones, about 90% seen once. Here the sequenced sample was peripheral blood, taken in a trial of Ad26.COV2.S vaccine versus placebo. All receptors come from a person between 18 and 65 years old who received the Ad26.COV2.S COVID-19 vaccine or a placebo.

The CDR3 region is CATSRNYPTDSSGNTIYF. DNA of the CDR3: TGTGCCACCAGCAGAAACTACCCGACGGACAGCTCTGGAAACACCATATATTTT. The rearrangement joins TRBV15 to TRBJ1-3; the D gene is possibly TRBD1 (6 bases). In germline, CDR1 is LNHNV, CDR2 YYDKDF (reference sequence). CDR3 length equals 18 residues. Trimming stripped 2 bases from V and 0 bases from J, with 17 bases between. Full variable domain (outside the CDR3, taken from reference TRBV15 and TRBJ1-3): DAMVIQNPRYQVTQFGKPVTLSCSQTLNHNVMYWYQQKSSQAPKLLFHYYDKDFNNEADTPDNFQSRRPNTSFCFLDIRSPGLGDTAMYLCATSRNYPTDSSGNTIYFGEGSWLTVV.

The J gene is TRBJ2-1, the V gene TRBV19; 7 positions agree with TRBD2. Trimming cost V 3 bases and J 8 bases; bases outside gene matches: 10. The V gene's germline CDR1 is LNHDA and CDR2 SQIVND (reference sequence). The CDR3 runs 15 residues. The CDR3 reads CASSMTSTRGDEQFF. CDR3 DNA: TGTGCCAGTAGTATGACTAGCACGAGGGGAGATGAGCAGTTCTTC.

This sequence joins TRBV7-8 and TRBJ1-5; D is perhaps TRBD1 (6 bases). Deletions cut 5 bases from V and 5 bases from J, with 13 bases between. This CDR3 has 14 residues. The germline gives CDR1 SGHVS, CDR2 FQNEAQ. CDR3 nucleotide sequence: TGTGCCAGCAGCCACAGGGAAATGGATCAGCCCCAGCATTTT. Protein sequence: CASSHREMDQPQHF. The complete variable domain, with remaining parts taken from reference TRBV7-8 and TRBJ1-5, reads GAGVSQSPRYKVAKRGQDVALRCDPISGHVSLFWYQQALGQGPEFLTYFQNEAQLDKSGLPSDRFFAERPEGSVSTLKIQRTQQEDSAVYLCASSHREMDQPQHFGDGTRLSIL.

As regards this clone: The same CDR3 arises from other DNA sequences in this sample as well. The chain employs TRBV18 and TRBJ2-5; no clear D. This CDR3 has 12 residues. Trimming stripped 3 bases from V and 5 bases from J, with 7 bases between. Per the germline V gene, CDR1 is KGHSH and CDR2 is LQKENI. DNA of the CDR3: TGTGCCAGCTCACCCGATCGGGAGACCCAGTACTTC. Residues: CASSPDRETQYF.

The V gene is TRBV5-4, the J gene TRBJ1-3; D might be TRBD1 (6 bases). CDR1 and CDR2 (germline): SGHNT, YYREEE (reference sequence). V was pared by 4 bases and J by 0 bases, with 11 bases between. The CDR3 is made up of 15 amino acids. This chain's CDR3 is CASSTGQNSGNTIYF. Written as DNA, the CDR3 is TGTGCCAGCAGCACTGGACAGAACTCTGGAAACACCATATATTTT.

V and J are TRBV11-3 and TRBJ2-1, with D uncertain. Germline V lookup: CDR1 SGHNT, CDR2 YENEEA. V lost 2 bases to trimming and J lost 4 bases, with 12 bases between them. The CDR3 covers 15 residues. CDR3 sequence (DNA): TGTGCCAGCAGCTTAAATCACCAAGGGTACAATGAGCAGTTCTTC. This codes for CASSLNHQGYNEQFF.

The genes are TRBV7-9 and TRBJ1-3, with D possibly TRBD1 on 6 matching bases. Germline-derived CDR1 and CDR2 are SEHNR and FQNEAQ (reference sequence). V dropped 2 bases and J dropped 9 bases, with 14 bases sitting between them. The CDR3 consists of 14 residues. CDR3 nucleotide sequence: TGTGCCAGCAGCTTAAAGGGGGAATGGGCCACCATATATTTT. Residues: CASSLKGEWATIYF.

This sequence joins TRBV29-1 and TRBJ2-3; D is uncertain. This CDR3 has 13 amino acids. V was clipped by 3 bases and J by 2 bases, with 9 bases between them. The germline CDR1 and CDR2 sequences are SQVTM and ANQGSEA. The CDR3, as DNA: TGCAGCGTTGAGGGCAGAAACACAGATACGCAGTATTTT. It yields the protein CSVEGRNTDTQYF.

The chain employs TRBV12-3 or TRBV12-4 and TRBJ2-7; D not resolved. Trimming stripped 6 bases from V and 0 bases from J, with 9 bases between. This CDR3 is 13 amino acids long. The CDR3 is CASSPSDSYEQYF. DNA of the CDR3: TGTGCCAGCAGCCCTTCGGACTCCTACGAGCAGTACTTC.

The rearrangement uses TRBV6-2 or TRBV6-3 and TRBJ1-3, with a possible D match to TRBD1 (6 bases). The germline V and J ends were trimmed by 2 bases and 0 bases, with 8 bases remaining between them. CDR1 and CDR2 (germline): MNHEY, SVGEGT. This CDR3 has 15 residues. CDR3 sequence reads: CASSYQGSSGNTIYF. The CDR3 bases are TGTGCCAGCAGTTACCAGGGGAGCTCTGGAAACACCATATATTTT.

The chain links TRBV3-1 (or the pseudogene TRBV3-2) to TRBJ2-2; TRBD2 is a possible D gene (6 bases). The CDR3 runs to 17 residues. V lost 0 bases and J 7 bases, leaving 18 bases between the germline ends. Germline V lookup: CDR1 LGHDT, CDR2 YNNKEL (reference sequence). The CDR3 nucleotides read TGTGCCAGCAGCCAAGATATAAGGACGTGGCGGGGCGGGGAGCTGTTTTTT. Amino acid sequence: CASSQDIRTWRGGELFF.

J is TRBJ2-7 and V is TRBV5-1, with TRBD2 matching over 10 bases. Germline loops: CDR1 SGHRS, CDR2 YFSETQ. V lost 3 bases and J lost 4; bases outside the gene matches: 16. CDR3 length: 18 residues. CDR3 protein: CASSSDKGIAGGQYEQYF. CDR3 DNA: TGCGCCAGCAGCTCCGACAAAGGTATAGCGGGAGGCCAATACGAGCAGTACTTC. Full variable domain (rest looked up from reference TRBV5-1 and TRBJ2-7): KAGVTQTPRYLIKTRGQQVTLSCSPISGHRSVSWYQQTPGQGLQFLFEYFSETQRNKGNFPGRFSGRQFSNSRSEMNVSTLELGDSALYLCASSSDKGIAGGQYEQYFGPGTRLTVT.

The rearrangement links TRBV2 to TRBJ2-2, with 8 bases that match TRBD2. The V and J ends lost 8 bases and 0 bases, in that order; junction bases with no gene match: 8. The CDR3 is made up of 16 amino acids. Germline values: CDR1 SNHLY, CDR2 FYNNEI. CDR3 nucleotides: TGTGCCAGCGCGCGGGAGGCTACCACGAACACCGGGGAGCTGTTTTTT. Its translation: CASAREATTNTGELFF.

This chain joins TRBV29-1 and TRBJ1-2, with D perhaps TRBD1 (5 bases). The CDR3 has 13 amino acids. V lost 5 bases and J 4 bases, leaving 14 bases between the germline ends. Germline lookup yields CDR1 SQVTM and CDR2 ANQGSEA. The CDR3 DNA reads TGCAGCGTTATCCGGGACCAGGGCTATGGCTACACCTTC. Encoded protein: CSVIRDQGYGYTF.

The count of this clone is one. This chain uses TRBV10-3 with TRBJ2-3; 8 bases line up with TRBD2. The V segment lost 2 bases and the J segment 3 bases; nucleotides outside the gene matches: 10. Germline V gene sequence: CDR1 ENHRY, CDR2 SYGVKD. The CDR3 length is 17 residues. CDR3 protein: CAISEPALAGSTDTQYF. The CDR3 bases are TGTGCCATCAGTGAGCCCGCATTAGCGGGAAGTACAGATACGCAGTATTTT.

This clone was seen a single time. The gene calls are TRBV9 and TRBJ2-2; D is unclear. V was cut by 4 bases and J by 3 bases, with 7 bases left in between. CDR3 length: 13 residues. Germline CDR1 SGDLS, CDR2 YYNGEE. The CDR3 loop reads CASSSTDTGELFF. The CDR3 DNA sequence: TGTGCCAGCAGCTCTACCGACACCGGGGAGCTGTTTTTT.

The chain joins TRBV27 to TRBJ1-5; TRBD1 agrees at 8 bases. The CDR3 is 16 amino acids. Looked up from germline, CDR1 is MNHEY and CDR2 is SMNVEV (reference sequence). The trim removed 0 bases at V and 7 bases at J, leaving 8 bases unmatched. The CDR3 sequence: CASSLSGQGARQPQHF. For the CDR3, the DNA is TGTGCCAGCAGTTTATCGGGCCAGGGGGCTCGACAGCCCCAGCATTTT.

This clone was seen once. V and J are TRBV9 and TRBJ2-2; D is unclear. Germline loops: CDR1 SGDLS, CDR2 YYNGEE. Trimming took 0 bases from V and 5 from J, leaving 8 bases between them. The CDR3 consists of 14 residues. The DNA of the CDR3 is TGTGCCAGCAGCGTAGCCGGGCCGACCGGGGAGCTGTTTTTT. This encodes CASSVAGPTGELFF.

The V call is TRBV4-2, the J call TRBJ2-3; 13 bases fit TRBD2. Germline V lookup: CDR1 LGHNA, CDR2 YNFKEQ. V was clipped by 4 bases and J by 3 bases; unmatched bases: 13. The CDR3 has 19 amino acids. CDR3 region: CASSLWTSGSLRRTDTQYF. CDR3 DNA sequence: TGTGCCAGCAGCCTCTGGACTAGCGGGAGTTTGCGGAGGACAGATACGCAGTATTTT.

The chain recombines TRBV7-9 with TRBJ2-1; maybe TRBD2 (6 bases). Germline values: CDR1 SEHNR, CDR2 FQNEAQ (reference sequence). CDR3 length: 15 amino acids. V dropped 3 bases and J dropped 7 bases, with 16 bases sitting between them. The DNA of the CDR3 is TGTGCCAGCAGCTTTCGACCCCGACGGGAGAATGAGCAGTTCTTC. Protein product: CASSFRPRRENEQFF.